This note documents a single T cell receptor beta chain sequence. Its antigen is not identified. Extraction of RNA together with DNA used about 17-34 mg of unsorted bulk tissue. The input was roughly 0.5 ug total RNA; TCR beta cDNA was made from it with a constant-region primer. Modified slightly, ARM-PCR produced TCR beta libraries over three nested multiplex PCR rounds. Forward primers for TRBV1-TRBV30 and a C-beta reverse primer served the first two PCR rounds, at roughly 10 cycles each. TCRdb passed the multiplex PCR reads through MiXCR, listing each CDR3 protein once. The sample holds tens of thousands of distinct CDR3 sequences, 55% to 75% seen once. The record originates from a study of tumor-infiltrating lymphocytes in primary liver carcinoma. About the research overall: Samples had roughly 3.65 to 7.5 million productive TCRbeta reads, comparable between tissue types.

Trimming removed 10 bases from V and 8 bases from J, with 5 bases in between. The CDR3 is 8 amino acids. Germline CDR1 MNHEY, CDR2 SVGAGI. The study, taken as a whole, reports: A fraction of only about 7-25% of top clones appeared in all five tumor regions. Significantly greater top-250-clone fractions characterized tumors relative to blood (p = 0.039). The overlap of tumor-adjacent and tumor-blood pairs was smaller than that of tumor region pairs.

Sequenced sample: liver tumor tissue from sampling region 2. The subset is: tumor region T2, inferior pole. This chain joins TRBV6-5 and TRBJ1-2; D unclear. This sequence originates from a man aged 40-49 years with primary liver carcinoma and hepatitis B virus infection. The CDR3 loop is CANRGYTF. The DNA of the CDR3 is TGTGCCAATAGGGGCTACACCTTC.